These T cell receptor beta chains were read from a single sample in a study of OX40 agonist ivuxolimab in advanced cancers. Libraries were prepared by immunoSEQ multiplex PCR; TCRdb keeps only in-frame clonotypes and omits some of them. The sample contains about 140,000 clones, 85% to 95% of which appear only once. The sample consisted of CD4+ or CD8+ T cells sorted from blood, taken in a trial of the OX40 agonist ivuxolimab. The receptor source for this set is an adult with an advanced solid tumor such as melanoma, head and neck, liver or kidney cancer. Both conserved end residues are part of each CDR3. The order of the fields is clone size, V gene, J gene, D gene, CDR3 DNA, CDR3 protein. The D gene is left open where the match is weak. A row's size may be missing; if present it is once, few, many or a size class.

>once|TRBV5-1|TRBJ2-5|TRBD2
TGCGCCAGCAGCTTGGGGGGGACTAGCGGAGGCCAAGAGACCCAGTACTTC
CASSLGGTSGGQETQYF
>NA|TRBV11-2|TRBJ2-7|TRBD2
TGTGCCAGCAGCCCCCTCCCGGTTGGGCGGGGGTTTGAGCAGTACTTC
CASSPLPVGRGFEQYF
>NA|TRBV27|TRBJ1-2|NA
TGTGCCGCGTCGGTTCGCACGGGTTATGGCTACACCTTC
CAASVRTGYGYTF
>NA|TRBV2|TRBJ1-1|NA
TGTGCCAGCTCGGGAATGATGAACACTGAAGCTTTCTTT
CASSGMMNTEAFF
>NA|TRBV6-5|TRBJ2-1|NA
TGTGCCAGCACCCAAAGCGGGCGGGGTAGTGAGCAGTTCTTC
CASTQSGRGSEQFF
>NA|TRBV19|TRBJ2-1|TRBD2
TGTGCCAGTAGTCGAGGACTAGCGGGAGCGCCTAGCTCCTACAATGAGCAGTTCTTC
CASSRGLAGAPSSYNEQFF
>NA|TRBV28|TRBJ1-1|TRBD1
TGTGCCAGCAGTGGAGCGACAGGGCTGAACACTGAAGCTTTCTTT
CASSGATGLNTEAFF
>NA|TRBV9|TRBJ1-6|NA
TGTGCCAGCAGCGTAGGAAGGCGGGATAATTCACCCCTCCACTTT
CASSVGRRDNSPLHF
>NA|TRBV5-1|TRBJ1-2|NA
TGTGCCAGCAGCTTGCGGGCGAGTGATGGCTACACCTTC
CASSLRASDGYTF
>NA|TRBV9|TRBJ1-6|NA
TGTGCCAGCAGCAGGGGGAACAATAATTCACCCCTCCACTTT
CASSRGNNNSPLHF
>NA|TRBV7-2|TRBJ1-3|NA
TGTGCCAGCAGCGTCTCGTCGGTGACTTTCCGCTCTGGAAACACCATATATTTT
CASSVSSVTFRSGNTIYF
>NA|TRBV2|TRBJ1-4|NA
TGTGCCAGCATCCCGGGTCCCTATAATGAAAAACTGTTTTTT
CASIPGPYNEKLFF
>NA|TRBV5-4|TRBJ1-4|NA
TGTGCCAGCAGCTCAGGCGGAGTATCCACAACTAATGAAAAACTGTTTTTT
CASSSGGVSTTNEKLFF
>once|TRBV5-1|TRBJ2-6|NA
TGCGCCAGCAGCATAGGGTTGGGTGTCGAATCTGGGGCCAACGTCCTGACTTTC
CASSIGLGVESGANVLTF
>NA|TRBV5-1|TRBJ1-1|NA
TGCGCCAGCAGCTTGTACGGCAGCCCGAACACTGAAGCTTTCTTT
CASSLYGSPNTEAFF
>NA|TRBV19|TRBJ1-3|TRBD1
TGTGCCAGTAGGCAATGGGACAGGGCCTCTGGAAACACCATATATTTT
CASRQWDRASGNTIYF
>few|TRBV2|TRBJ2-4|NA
TGTGCCAGCGCGCGATCGGAGGAAAACATTCAGTACTTC
CASARSEENIQYF
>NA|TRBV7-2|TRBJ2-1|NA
TGTGCCAGCAGCCCGGGGACCTACAATGAGCAGTTCTTC
CASSPGTYNEQFF
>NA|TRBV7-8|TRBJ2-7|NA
TGTGCCAGCAGCTTAGGGCAGCCGCCCTACGAGCAGTACTTC
CASSLGQPPYEQYF
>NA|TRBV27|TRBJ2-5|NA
TGTGCCAGCAGTCCAGGAGACAGGCCAAGGGAGACCCAGTACTTC
CASSPGDRPRETQYF
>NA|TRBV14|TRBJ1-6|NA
TGTGCCAGCAGCGACACGCCGAATAATTCACCCCTCCACTTT
CASSDTPNNSPLHF
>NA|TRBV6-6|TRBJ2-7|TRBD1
TGTGCCAGCAGTTACTCGAAGGGGGCCTCCTACGAGCAGTACTTC
CASSYSKGASYEQYF
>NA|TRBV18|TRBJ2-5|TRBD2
TGTGCCAGCTCACCTCGGACTAGCGGGAGCTGGGAGACCCAGTACTTC
CASSPRTSGSWETQYF
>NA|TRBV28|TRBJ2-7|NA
TGTGCCAGCAGTCGGGGGGCCGCCCGGGGCGAGCAGTACTTC
CASSRGAARGEQYF
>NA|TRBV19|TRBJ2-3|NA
TGTGCCAGTAAGAGGACCCATACATTCGATACGCAGTATTTT
CASKRTHTFDTQYF
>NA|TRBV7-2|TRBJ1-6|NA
TGTGCCAGCAGCCCTCTGACGTCCAGGGACGGTTCACCCCTCCACTTT
CASSPLTSRDGSPLHF
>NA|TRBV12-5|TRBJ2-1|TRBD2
TGTGCTAGTGGTTTGGTACTTAGCGGGAGTTCCCGGAGCTCCTACAATGAGCAGTTCTTC
CASGLVLSGSSRSSYNEQFF
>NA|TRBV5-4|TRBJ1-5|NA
TGTGCCAGCAGCTTGGGAAGGGGGACCTGGCAGCCCCAGCATTTT
CASSLGRGTWQPQHF
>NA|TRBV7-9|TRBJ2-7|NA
TGTGCCAGCATCCCCTTTTGGGGGAGGCCTAACGAGCAGTACTTC
CASIPFWGRPNEQYF
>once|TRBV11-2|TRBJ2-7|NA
TGTGCCAGCAGTTACTCCGGGACGGACTCCTACGAGCAGTACTTC
CASSYSGTDSYEQYF
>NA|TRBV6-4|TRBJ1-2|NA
TGTGCCAGCAGTGTAGAACTAAACTATGGCTACACCTTC
CASSVELNYGYTF
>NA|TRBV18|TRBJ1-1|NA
TGTGCCAGCTCACCAGAACAGGGAGAAGCTTTCTTT
CASSPEQGEAFF
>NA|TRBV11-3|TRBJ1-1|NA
TGTGCCACACTTAGGGGACTGAACACTGAAGCTTTCTTT
CATLRGLNTEAFF
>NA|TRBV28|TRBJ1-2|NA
TGTGCCAGCAGTCTCTCCCCACGCGGTACGGGTGGCTACACCTTC
CASSLSPRGTGGYTF
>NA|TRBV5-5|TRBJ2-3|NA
TGTGCCAGCAGCTTGGAAATAGGCCGGGGGGATACGCAGTATTTT
CASSLEIGRGDTQYF
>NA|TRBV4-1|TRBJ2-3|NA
TGCGCCAGCAGCCAAGATGGCGGCCGCACAGATACGCAGTATTTT
CASSQDGGRTDTQYF
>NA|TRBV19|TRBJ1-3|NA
TGTGCCAGTAGACCGGGGCTTTTTCGGAATAGCTCTGGAAACACCATATATTTT
CASRPGLFRNSSGNTIYF
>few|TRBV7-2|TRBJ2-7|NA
TGTGCCAGCAGCTCGGCCTACGAGCAGTACTTC
CASSSAYEQYF
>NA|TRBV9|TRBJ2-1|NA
TGTGCCAGCAGCGTAGAAAACGGAAGGATCCTCTTC
CASSVENGRILF
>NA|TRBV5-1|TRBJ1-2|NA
TGTGCCAGCAGCTTGGCCTTTACAGGGAACTATGGCTACACCTTC
CASSLAFTGNYGYTF
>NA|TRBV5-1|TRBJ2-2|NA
TGCGCCAGCAGCTCTAACCTACAGGGATCCCACACCGGGGAGCTGTTTTTT
CASSSNLQGSHTGELFF
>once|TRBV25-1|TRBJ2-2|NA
TGTGCCAGCACGGGCAGATCGCGCACCGGGGAGCTGTTTTTT
CASTGRSRTGELFF
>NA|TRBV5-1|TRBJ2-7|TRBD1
TGCGCCAGCAGCTTCGAGGGACAGGCCGCCTACGAGCAGTACTTC
CASSFEGQAAYEQYF
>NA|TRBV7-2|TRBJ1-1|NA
TGTGCCAGCAGCCTAAGTTCACGAGATGAAGCTTTCTTT
CASSLSSRDEAFF
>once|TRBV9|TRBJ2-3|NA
TGTGCCAGCAGCGTAGTCGGGGGCGGGGGCACAGATACGCAGTATTTT
CASSVVGGGGTDTQYF
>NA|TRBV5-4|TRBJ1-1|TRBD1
TGTGCCAGCAGCTTGATGGGACAGGGGGCCTGGGGAACTGAAGCTTTCTTT
CASSLMGQGAWGTEAFF
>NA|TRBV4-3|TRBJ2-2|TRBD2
TGCGCCAGCAGCCACGGGGGGTACACCGGGGAGCTGTTTTTT
CASSHGGYTGELFF